The 2 T cell receptor beta chains listed next were all sequenced from one sample in a study of T cell responses to AZD1222 COVID-19 vaccine. Libraries were prepared by immunoSEQ multiplex PCR; TCRdb keeps only in-frame clonotypes and omits some of them. Of just under 100,000 clones in the sample, about 88% are singletons; the top ten hold approximately 2.8%. Sequences were derived from peripheral blood, sampled on day 0 of AZD1222 vaccination. The source of these receptors is an adult in good health.

The rearrangement uses TRBV19 and TRBJ1-1, with 8 bases matching TRBD1. The CDR3 is made up of 15 amino acids. Trimming cost V 4 bases and J 5 bases; bases outside gene matches: 9. Germline lookup yields CDR1 LNHDA and CDR2 SQIVND (reference sequence). The CDR3 region is CASSTRQGARTEAFF. The CDR3 DNA is TGTGCCAGTAGTACGCGTCAGGGGGCGAGGACTGAAGCTTTCTTT.

DNA of the CDR3: TGTGCCCGGACCGCAGGGGGCGCCTCTGGCTACACCTTC. Amino acid sequence: CARTAGGASGYTF. The chain has TRBV30 and TRBJ1-2, with 8 bases aligning to TRBD1. V dropped 8 bases and J dropped 7; count of bases not matched to a gene: 12. Per germline, CDR1 GTSNPN and CDR2 SVGIG (reference sequence). The CDR3 has 13 amino acids.